The rows below give T cell receptor beta chains drawn from one sample of a study of blood T cell repertoires in COVID-19. Libraries were prepared by immunoSEQ multiplex PCR; TCRdb keeps only in-frame clonotypes and omits some of them. The repertoire holds 65,000 to 100,000 clones, 70% to 90% seen once, with roughly 4.8% in the top ten. The sample consisted of peripheral blood. These receptors were collected from a woman of 80 years or more with acute or convalescent COVID-19. Both conserved end residues are part of each CDR3. A D gene is named only where the DNA matches it firmly. Clone size is stated in some rows and not others, as once, few, many or a class when expanded.

v_gene	j_gene	d_gene	abundance	CDR3nt	CDR3aa
TRBV15	TRBJ1-3	-	-	TGTGCCACCAGCAGATCCAGCGACAGCCTCTCTGGAAACACCATATATTTT	CATSRSSDSLSGNTIYF
TRBV4-1	TRBJ2-7	-	-	TGCGCCAGCAGCCAAGACGGGGTGGCAGGTTACCCCTACGAGCAGTACTTC	CASSQDGVAGYPYEQYF
TRBV5-1	TRBJ2-3	-	-	TGCGCCAGCAGCGCATCTTGGGGGACTAGCACAGATACGCAGTATTTT	CASSASWGTSTDTQYF
TRBV5-1	TRBJ2-7	TRBD1	-	TGCGCCAGCAGCGCCGGGACAGGGGCGGGGGAGCAGTACTTC	CASSAGTGAGEQYF
TRBV6-6	TRBJ2-5	-	-	TGTGCCAGCAGTCACTTGGACAGCTTGGGGGAGACCCAGTACTTC	CASSHLDSLGETQYF
TRBV18	TRBJ2-3	TRBD1	-	TGTGCCAGCTCAAGGGGGCAGACTAGCACAGATACGCAGTATTTT	CASSRGQTSTDTQYF
TRBV5-5	TRBJ2-2	TRBD2	-	TGTGCCAGCAGCTTGACTAGCGGGAGGGCCGATGAGACCGGGGAGCTGTTTTTT	CASSLTSGRADETGELFF
TRBV19	TRBJ1-3	-	once	TGTGCCAGTAGTATAACTATCTCTGGAAACACCATATATTTT	CASSITISGNTIYF
TRBV4-1	TRBJ1-3	-	-	TGCGCCAGCAGCCCGGGGGGAAACACCATATATTTT	CASSPGGNTIYF
TRBV3-1/TRBV3-2	TRBJ1-2	-	-	TGTGCCAGCAGCTCCATTCAAACCGGGAGATTAGGTGGCTACACCTTC	CASSSIQTGRLGGYTF
TRBV14	TRBJ2-3	TRBD2	-	TGTGCCAGCAGCCCTTTAGCGGGAGGGGATACGCAGTATTTT	CASSPLAGGDTQYF
TRBV2	TRBJ2-3	-	-	TGTGCCAGCTCGCGAGGTGGAGGAACAGATACGCAGTATTTT	CASSRGGGTDTQYF
TRBV20-1	TRBJ1-1	-	-	TGCAGTGCTAGATCCTACACTGAAGCTTTCTTT	CSARSYTEAFF